This TCR beta chain was identified in a study of beta chain features in type 1 diabetes. In the study overall: Patients and healthy donors were similar in age, gender and cell yields.

The CDR3 loop spans 14 amino acids. Between the trimmed V and J ends, which lost 3 bases and 0 bases, there was a span of 9 bases. CDR1 is SGHDN and CDR2 is FVKESK in the germline V gene. This clone was detected ten times or more. One heparinised draw, averaging roughly 0.12 L, was taken per donor. CD4+ naive, central memory, regulatory and stem cell-like memory cells were sorted via CD45RO/CCR7/CD25/CD127/CD95/CD27. Isolated RNA was reverse transcribed in full, so expressed TCRB transcripts were sequenced. Assay: immunoSEQ multiplex PCR; the TCRdb copy retains only in-frame clones and omits some. This table has 250,000 or so clones, about 26% appearing once.

The sequence was collected from a man under 40 in good health. The specimen was central memory CD4+ T cells from blood. The chain is built from TRBV14 and TRBJ2-7; no clear D gene. CDR3 sequence (DNA): TGTGCCAGCAGCCAGGCATGGAGCTCCTACGAGCAGTACTTC. The encoded protein is CASSQAWSSYEQYF.